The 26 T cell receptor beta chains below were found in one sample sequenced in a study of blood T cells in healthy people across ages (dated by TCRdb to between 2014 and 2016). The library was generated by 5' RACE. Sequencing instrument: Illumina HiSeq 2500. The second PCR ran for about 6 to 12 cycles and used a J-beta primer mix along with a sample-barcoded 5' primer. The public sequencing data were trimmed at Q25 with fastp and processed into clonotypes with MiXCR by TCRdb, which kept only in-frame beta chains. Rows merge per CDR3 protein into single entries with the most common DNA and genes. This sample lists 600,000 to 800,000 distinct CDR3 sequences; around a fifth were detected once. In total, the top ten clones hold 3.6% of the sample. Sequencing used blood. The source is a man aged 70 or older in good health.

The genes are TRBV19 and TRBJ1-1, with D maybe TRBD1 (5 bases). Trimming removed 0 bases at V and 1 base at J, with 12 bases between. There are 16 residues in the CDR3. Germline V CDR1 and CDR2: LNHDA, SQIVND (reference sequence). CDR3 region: CASSIDPRDRNTEAFF. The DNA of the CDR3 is TGTGCCAGTAGTATAGATCCCAGGGACCGGAACACTGAAGCTTTCTTT.

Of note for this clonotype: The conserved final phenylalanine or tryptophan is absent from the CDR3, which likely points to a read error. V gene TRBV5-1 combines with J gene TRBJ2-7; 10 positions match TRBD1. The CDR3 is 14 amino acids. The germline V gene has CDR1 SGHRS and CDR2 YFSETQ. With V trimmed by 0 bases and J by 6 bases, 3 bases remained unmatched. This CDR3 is CASSLGGTGAEQYL. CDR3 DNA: TGCGCCAGCAGCTTGGGCGGGACAGGGGCCGAGCAGTACCTC.

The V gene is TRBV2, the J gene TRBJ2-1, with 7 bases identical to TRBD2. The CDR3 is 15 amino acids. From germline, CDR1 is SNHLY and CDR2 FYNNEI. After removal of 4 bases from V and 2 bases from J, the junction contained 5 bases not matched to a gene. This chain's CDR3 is CASSALAVTYNEQFF. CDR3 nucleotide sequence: TGTGCCAGCAGTGCCCTAGCGGTTACCTACAATGAGCAGTTCTTC.

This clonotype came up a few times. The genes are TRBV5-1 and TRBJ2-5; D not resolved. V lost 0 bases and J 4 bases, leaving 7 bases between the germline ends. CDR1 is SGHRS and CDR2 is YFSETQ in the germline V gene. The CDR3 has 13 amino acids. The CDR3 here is CASSLVVPETQYF. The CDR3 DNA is TGCGCCAGCAGCTTGGTTGTCCCAGAGACCCAGTACTTC. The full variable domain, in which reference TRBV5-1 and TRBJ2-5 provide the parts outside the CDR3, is KAGVTQTPRYLIKTRGQQVTLSCSPISGHRSVSWYQQTPGQGLQFLFEYFSETQRNKGNFPGRFSGRQFSNSRSEMNVSTLELGDSALYLCASSLVVPETQYFGPGTRLLVL.

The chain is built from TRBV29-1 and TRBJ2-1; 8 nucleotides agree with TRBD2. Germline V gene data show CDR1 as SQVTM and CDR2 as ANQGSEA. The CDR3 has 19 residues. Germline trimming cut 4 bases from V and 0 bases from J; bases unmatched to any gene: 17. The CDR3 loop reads CSVARLSAGGPRSYNEQFF. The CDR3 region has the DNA TGCAGCGTTGCCAGACTAAGCGCGGGAGGTCCCCGCTCCTACAATGAGCAGTTCTTC.

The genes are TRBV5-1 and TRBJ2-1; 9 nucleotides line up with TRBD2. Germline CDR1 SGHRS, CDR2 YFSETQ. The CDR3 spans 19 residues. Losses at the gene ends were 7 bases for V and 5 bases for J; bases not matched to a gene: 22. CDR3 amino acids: CASRRAGGLLFAPNNEQFF. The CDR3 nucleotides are TGCGCCAGCCGCAGGGCGGGGGGGCTTTTATTTGCCCCGAACAATGAGCAGTTCTTC.

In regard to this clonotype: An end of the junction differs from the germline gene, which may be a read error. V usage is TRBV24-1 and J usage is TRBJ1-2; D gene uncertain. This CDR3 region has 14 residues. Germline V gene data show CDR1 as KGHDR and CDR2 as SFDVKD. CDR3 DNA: TGTGCCACCAGTGATCCCTCCGGGATACCCTTTCTCTCCTTC. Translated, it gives CATSDPSGIPFLSF.

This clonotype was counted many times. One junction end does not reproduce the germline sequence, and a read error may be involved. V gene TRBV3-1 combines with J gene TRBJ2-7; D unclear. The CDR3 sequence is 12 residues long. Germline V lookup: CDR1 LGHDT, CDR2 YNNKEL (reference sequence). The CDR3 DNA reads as TGCGCCAGCAGCCAACCAGGCTACGAGCAGTACTTC. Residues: CASSQPGYEQYF.

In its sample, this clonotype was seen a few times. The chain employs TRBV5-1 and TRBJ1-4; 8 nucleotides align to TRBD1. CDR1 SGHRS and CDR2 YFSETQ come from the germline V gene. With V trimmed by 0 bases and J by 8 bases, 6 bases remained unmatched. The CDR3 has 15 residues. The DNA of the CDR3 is TGCGCCAGCAGCTTGGACAGGGGGGCCGGGGAAAAACTGTTTTTT. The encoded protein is CASSLDRGAGEKLFF.

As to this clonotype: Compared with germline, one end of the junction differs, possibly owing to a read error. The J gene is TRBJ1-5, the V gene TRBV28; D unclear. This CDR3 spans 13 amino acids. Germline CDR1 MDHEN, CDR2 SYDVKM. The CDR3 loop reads CAGSFKQNQPQHF. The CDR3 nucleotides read TGTGCCGGCAGTTTCAAACAGAATCAGCCCCAGCATTTT. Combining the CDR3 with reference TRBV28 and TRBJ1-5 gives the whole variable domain DVKVTQSSRYLVKRTGEKVFLECVQDMDHENMFWYRQDPGLGLRLIYFSYDVKMKEKGDIPEGYSVSREKKERFSLILESASTNQTSMYLCAGSFKQNQPQHFGDGTRLSIL.

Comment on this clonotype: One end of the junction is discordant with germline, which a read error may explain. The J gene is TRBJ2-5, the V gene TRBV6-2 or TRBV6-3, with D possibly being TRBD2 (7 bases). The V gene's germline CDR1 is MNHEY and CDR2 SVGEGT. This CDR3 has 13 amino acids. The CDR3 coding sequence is TGTGCCGGCCAGCGGGACAACCATGAGACCCAGTACTTC. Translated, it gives CAGQRDNHETQYF.

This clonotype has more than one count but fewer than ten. The CDR3 coding sequence is TGTGCCAGCAGTCACCATACGAGGGCTAGCGGGAGTTGGGAGCAGTTCTTC. This translates into CASSHHTRASGSWEQFF. V is TRBV7-8 and J is TRBJ2-5, with 10 positions matching TRBD2. TRBJ2-1 explains the end of the DNA better; the J call may be wrong. The CDR3 sequence is 17 residues long. Germline loops: CDR1 SGHVS, CDR2 FQNEAQ.

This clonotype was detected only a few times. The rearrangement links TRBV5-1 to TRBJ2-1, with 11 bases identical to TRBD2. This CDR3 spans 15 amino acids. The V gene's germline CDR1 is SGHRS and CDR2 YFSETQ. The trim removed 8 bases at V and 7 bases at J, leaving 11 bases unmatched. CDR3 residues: CASRSTSGSRNEQFF. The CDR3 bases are TGCGCCAGTAGGAGTACTAGCGGGAGTAGGAATGAGCAGTTCTTC.

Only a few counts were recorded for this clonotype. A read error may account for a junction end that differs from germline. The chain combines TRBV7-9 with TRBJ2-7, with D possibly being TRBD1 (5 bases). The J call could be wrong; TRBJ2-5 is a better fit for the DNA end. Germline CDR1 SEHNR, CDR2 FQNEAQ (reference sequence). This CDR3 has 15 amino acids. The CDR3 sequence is CASGFDWTPQETQYF. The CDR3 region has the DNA TGTGCCAGCGGCTTCGACTGGACACCTCAAGAGACCCAGTACTTC.

This CDR3 is CASSNGRGEQFF. The DNA of the CDR3 is TGTGCCAGCAGTAACGGCAGGGGTGAGCAGTTCTTC. This chain connects TRBV6-5 to TRBJ2-1, with D tentatively TRBD1 (6 bases). Trimming shortened V by 5 bases and J by 9 bases, and 11 bases separated the two germline ends. This CDR3 is 12 amino acids long. CDR1 and CDR2 (germline): MNHEY, SVGAGI.

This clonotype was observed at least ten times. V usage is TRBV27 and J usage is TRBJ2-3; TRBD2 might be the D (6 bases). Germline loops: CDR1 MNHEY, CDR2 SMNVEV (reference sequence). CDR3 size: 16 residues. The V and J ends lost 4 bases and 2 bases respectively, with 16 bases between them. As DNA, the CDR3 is TGTGCCAGCAGTTCCCTACCCGGGACTTCCACAGATACGCAGTATTTT. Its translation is CASSSLPGTSTDTQYF.

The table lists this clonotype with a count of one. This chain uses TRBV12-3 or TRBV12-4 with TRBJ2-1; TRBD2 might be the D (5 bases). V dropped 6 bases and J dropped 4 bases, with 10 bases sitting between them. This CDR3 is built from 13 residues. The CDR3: CASREVSYNEQFF. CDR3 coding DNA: TGTGCCAGCAGGGAGGTCTCATACAATGAGCAGTTCTTC.

CDR3 DNA: TGTGCCAGCAGGGATACAGGGGGTTTAGAGACCCAGTACTTC. Its protein is CASRDTGGLETQYF. This chain links TRBV7-9 with TRBJ2-5, with TRBD1 matching 8 bases. There are 14 residues in the CDR3. CDR1 is SEHNR, CDR2 FQNEAQ, per germline (reference sequence). J was trimmed by 4 bases and V by 6 bases; bases with no gene match: 7.

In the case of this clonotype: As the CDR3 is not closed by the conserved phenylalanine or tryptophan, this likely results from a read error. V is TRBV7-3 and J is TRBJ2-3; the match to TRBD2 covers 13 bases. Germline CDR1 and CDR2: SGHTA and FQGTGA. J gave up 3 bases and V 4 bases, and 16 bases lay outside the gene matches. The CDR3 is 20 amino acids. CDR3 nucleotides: TGTGCCAGCAGCTCTGGAACCGGGACTAGCGGGATCGAGGGTACAGATACGCAGTATCTT. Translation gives CASSSGTGTSGIEGTDTQYL.

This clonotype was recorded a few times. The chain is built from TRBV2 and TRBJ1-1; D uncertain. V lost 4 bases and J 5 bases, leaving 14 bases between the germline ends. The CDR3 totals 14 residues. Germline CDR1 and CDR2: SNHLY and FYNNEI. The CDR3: CASSVTAEGTEAFF. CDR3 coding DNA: TGTGCCAGCAGTGTAACAGCGGAAGGGACTGAAGCTTTCTTT.

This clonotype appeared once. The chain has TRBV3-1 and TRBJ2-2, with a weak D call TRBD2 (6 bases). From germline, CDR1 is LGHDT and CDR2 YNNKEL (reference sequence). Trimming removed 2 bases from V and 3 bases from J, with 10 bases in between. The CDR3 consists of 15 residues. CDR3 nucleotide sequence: TGTGCCAGCAGCCAAACGGGAGCCGACACCGGGGAGCTGTTTTTT. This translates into CASSQTGADTGELFF.

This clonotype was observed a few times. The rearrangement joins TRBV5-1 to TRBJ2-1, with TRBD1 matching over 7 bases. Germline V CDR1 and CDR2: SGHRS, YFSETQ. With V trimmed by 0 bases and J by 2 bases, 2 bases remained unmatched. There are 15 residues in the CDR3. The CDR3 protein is CASSLEGAPYNEQFF. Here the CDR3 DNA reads TGCGCCAGCAGCTTGGAGGGGGCGCCCTACAATGAGCAGTTCTTC. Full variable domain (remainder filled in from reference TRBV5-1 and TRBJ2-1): KAGVTQTPRYLIKTRGQQVTLSCSPISGHRSVSWYQQTPGQGLQFLFEYFSETQRNKGNFPGRFSGRQFSNSRSEMNVSTLELGDSALYLCASSLEGAPYNEQFFGPGTRLTVL.

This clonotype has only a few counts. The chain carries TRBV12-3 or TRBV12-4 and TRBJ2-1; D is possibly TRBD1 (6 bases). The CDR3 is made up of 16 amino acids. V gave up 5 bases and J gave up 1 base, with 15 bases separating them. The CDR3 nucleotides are TGTGCCAGCAGTACTTTTGGGGGCCCTTCCTACAATGAGCAGTTCTTC. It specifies CASSTFGGPSYNEQFF.

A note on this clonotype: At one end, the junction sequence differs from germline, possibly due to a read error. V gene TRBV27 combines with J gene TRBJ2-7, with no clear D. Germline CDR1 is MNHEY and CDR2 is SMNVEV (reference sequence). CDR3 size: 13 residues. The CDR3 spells CAGSPRVRYEQYF. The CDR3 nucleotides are TGTGCCGGCAGTCCAAGGGTCCGCTACGAGCAGTACTTC.

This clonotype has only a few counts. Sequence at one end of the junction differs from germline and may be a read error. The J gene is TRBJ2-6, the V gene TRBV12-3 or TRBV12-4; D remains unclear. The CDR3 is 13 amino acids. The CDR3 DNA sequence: TGTGCCAGCACGCACTCTGAGGCCAACGTCCTGACTTTC. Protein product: CASTHSEANVLTF.

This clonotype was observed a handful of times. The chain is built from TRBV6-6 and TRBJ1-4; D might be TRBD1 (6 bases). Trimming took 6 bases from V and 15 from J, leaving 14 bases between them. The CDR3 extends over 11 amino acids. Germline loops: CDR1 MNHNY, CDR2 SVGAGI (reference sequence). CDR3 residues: CASSRRDRLFF. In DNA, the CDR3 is TGTGCCAGCAGCCGCCGAGACAGGTTGTTTTTT.